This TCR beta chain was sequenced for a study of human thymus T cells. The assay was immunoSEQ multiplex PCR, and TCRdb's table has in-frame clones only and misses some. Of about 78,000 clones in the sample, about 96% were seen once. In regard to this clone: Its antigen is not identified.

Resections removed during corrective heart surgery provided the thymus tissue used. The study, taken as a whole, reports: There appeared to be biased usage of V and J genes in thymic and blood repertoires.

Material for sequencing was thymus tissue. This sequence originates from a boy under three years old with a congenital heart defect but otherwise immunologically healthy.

The CDR3, as DNA: TGTGCCACCGCACCTTCCGGGACCGCCTATGGCTACACCTTC. This sequence encodes CATAPSGTAYGYTF. This chain joins TRBV18 and TRBJ1-2, with D perhaps matching TRBD1 (5 bases). CDR1 is KGHSH and CDR2 is LQKENI in the germline V gene. CDR3 length: 14 residues. Trimming pared 10 bases from V and 4 bases from J, leaving 19 bases between.